Following are 16 T cell receptor beta chains from one sample sequenced in a study of T cell repertoires in ileal Crohn's disease (dated by TCRdb to between 2018 and 2021). Library preparation employed the immunoSEQ multiplex PCR assay. TCRdb provides this immuneACCESS table in a form limited to in-frame rearrangements. Some clones are lacking; in checked studies, under half of them reflect an unresolved V gene, and why the rest are absent is not known. This sample comprises over 14,000 clones, about 71% of them detected only once. The leading ten clones occupy under 7% of the sample. The source material was ileal tissue. Receptor source: an adult with Crohn's disease.

This sequence joins TRBV19 and TRBJ1-6; D gene unclear. Trimming shortened V by 4 bases and J by 7 bases, and 11 bases separated the two germline ends. There are 14 residues in the CDR3. The germline V gene encodes CDR1 LNHDA and CDR2 SQIVND (reference sequence). The CDR3 here is CASSTEDSNSPLHF. CDR3 DNA sequence: TGTGCCAGTAGTACTGAAGACTCGAATTCACCCCTCCACTTT.

This chain uses TRBV19 with TRBJ1-5, with 11 nucleotides matching TRBD1. CDR3 size: 15 residues. Germline V gene lookup returns CDR1 LNHDA and CDR2 SQIVND (reference sequence). Trimming took 4 bases from V and 3 from J; bases not matched to a gene: 2. Here the CDR3 reads CASSTGQGANQPQHF. In nucleotides, the CDR3 is TGTGCCAGTAGTACAGGACAGGGGGCCAATCAGCCCCAGCATTTT.

In its sample, this clone ranks as large. The chain is built from TRBV19 and TRBJ2-7; 8 nucleotides agree with TRBD1. This CDR3 is 14 amino acids long. Germline trimming cut 6 bases from V and 3 bases from J; bases unmatched to any gene: 7. Germline V gene lookup returns CDR1 LNHDA and CDR2 SQIVND (reference sequence). CDR3 residues: CASSHRDRLYEQYF. DNA for the CDR3: TGTGCCAGTAGCCACCGGGACAGGCTCTACGAGCAGTACTTC.

This clone was seen a handful of times. The J gene is TRBJ2-5, the V gene TRBV6-6; D possibly corresponds to TRBD1 (5 bases). The CDR3 length is 14 residues. Deletions cut 9 bases from V and 5 bases from J, with 19 bases between. CDR1 and CDR2 (germline): MNHNY, SVGAGI (reference sequence). CDR3 DNA sequence: TGTGCCAGTTCAGCCAGGGCTTGGGGTGAGACCCAGTACTTC. This encodes CASSARAWGETQYF.

The chain combines TRBV27 with TRBJ2-7; 10 bases map to TRBD1. Losses at the gene ends were 6 bases for V and 6 bases for J; bases not matched to a gene: 8. CDR3 length equals 14 residues. Germline V lookup: CDR1 MNHEY, CDR2 SMNVEV (reference sequence). Here the CDR3 DNA reads TGTGCCAGCAGCCAAAGACAGGGGGCGCGCGAGCAGTACTTC. Protein: CASSQRQGAREQYF.

The genes are TRBV27 and TRBJ1-6; D unclear. Germline V gene sequence: CDR1 MNHEY, CDR2 SMNVEV (reference sequence). There are 22 residues in the CDR3. Trimming shortened V by 0 bases and J by 0 bases, and 24 bases separated the two germline ends. CDR3 in amino acids: CASSLSFLRASTGSSYNSPLHF. In DNA form, the CDR3 reads TGTGCCAGCAGTTTATCGTTTCTTCGGGCCTCCACGGGGAGCTCCTATAATTCACCCCTCCACTTT.

V and J are TRBV15 and TRBJ2-3; 11 nucleotides line up with TRBD2. J lost 3 bases, V lost 1 base, and 6 bases had no gene match. CDR3 length: 17 amino acids. Per germline, CDR1 LNHNV and CDR2 YYDKDF (reference sequence). The CDR3 is CATSRGILAGETDTQYF. The CDR3 DNA is TGTGCCACCAGCAGAGGTATACTAGCGGGGGAAACAGATACGCAGTATTTT.

The chain is built from TRBV7-9 and TRBJ2-5, with D perhaps TRBD2 (5 bases). The last part of the DNA fits TRBJ2-7 better; the J call may be wrong. Germline lookup yields CDR1 SEHNR and CDR2 FQNEAQ (reference sequence). The CDR3 extends over 14 amino acids. The CDR3 protein is CASSLALGTYEQYF. CDR3 bases: TGTGCCAGCAGCTTAGCGCTCGGGACCTACGAGCAGTACTTC.

Only a few counts were recorded for this clone. The chain employs TRBV6-6 and TRBJ1-1; D call uncertain. Trimming shortened V by 2 bases and J by 4 bases, and 14 bases separated the two germline ends. Germline V gene sequence: CDR1 MNHNY, CDR2 SVGAGI (reference sequence). The length of the CDR3 is 15 residues. Here the CDR3 reads CASSYRAESGTEAFF. CDR3 nucleotides: TGTGCCAGCAGTTACAGGGCAGAAAGCGGCACTGAAGCTTTCTTT.

The V call is TRBV6-1, the J call TRBJ1-1, with D uncertain. This CDR3 has 12 amino acids. The V gene's germline CDR1 is MNHNS and CDR2 SASEGT. V was shortened by 2 bases and J by 9 bases, with 10 bases between the two germline ends. The CDR3 DNA sequence: TGTGCCAGCAGTGAATCGGTCCGAAAAGCTTTCTTT. This encodes CASSESVRKAFF.

The V gene is TRBV5-4, the J gene TRBJ1-5; tentatively, D is TRBD1 (5 bases). The CDR3 has 15 amino acids. Germline CDR1 is SGHNT and CDR2 is YYREEE (reference sequence). V was trimmed by 4 bases and J by 4 bases, leaving 15 bases between them. The CDR3 coding sequence is TGTGCCAGCAGCCGGGGGGGAGACCTTAATCAGCCCCAGCATTTT. Its translation is CASSRGGDLNQPQHF. Full variable domain (rest looked up from reference TRBV5-4 and TRBJ1-5): ETGVTQSPTHLIKTRGQQVTLRCSSQSGHNTVSWYQQALGQGPQFIFQYYREEENGRGNFPPRFSGLQFPNYSSELNVNALELDDSALYLCASSRGGDLNQPQHFGDGTRLSIL.

This clone turned up a few times. The V and J genes are TRBV5-1 and TRBJ1-2; D call uncertain. The CDR3 covers 13 residues. The germline CDR1 and CDR2 sequences are SGHRS and YFSETQ. Trimming took off 5 bases at V and 7 bases at J, with 15 bases between the two ends. The CDR3: CASRIGSEGGYTF. The CDR3, as DNA: TGCGCCAGCAGAATCGGTTCGGAGGGTGGCTACACCTTC.

This clone was counted a few times. This chain joins TRBV6-1 and TRBJ2-7; 13 bases are a match to TRBD2. V dropped 4 bases and J dropped 6; count of bases not matched to a gene: 18. The CDR3 runs 19 residues. Germline CDR1 MNHNS, CDR2 SASEGT. Here the CDR3 reads CASSVPQGTSGGAIGEQYF. The CDR3 nucleotides read TGTGCCAGCAGTGTCCCGCAGGGTACTAGCGGGGGGGCGATCGGCGAGCAGTACTTC.

This clone is medium-sized (0.01 to 0.1%). V gene TRBV19 combines with J gene TRBJ2-2; D possibly corresponds to TRBD2 (6 bases). Trimming pared 1 base from V and 6 bases from J, leaving 9 bases between. The germline V gene encodes CDR1 LNHDA and CDR2 SQIVND (reference sequence). The CDR3 is made up of 14 amino acids. The CDR3 reads CASSIVGGPGELFF. CDR3 nucleotides: TGTGCCAGTAGTATAGTCGGAGGGCCCGGGGAGCTGTTTTTT.

The V call is TRBV7-6, the J call TRBJ1-1; 9 bases align to TRBD1. Per germline, CDR1 SGHVS and CDR2 FNYEAQ. The junction had 11 bases not matched to a gene; V was cut back by 5 bases and J by 7 bases. This CDR3 region has 15 residues. The CDR3 here is CASSQSTGGANEAFF. For the CDR3, the DNA is TGTGCCAGCAGCCAATCGACAGGGGGTGCCAATGAAGCTTTCTTT.

Here the CDR3 reads CASSYSGREEGYTF. CDR3 in DNA: TGTGCCAGCAGTTACTCGGGCAGGGAGGAGGGCTACACCTTC. The chain has TRBV6-5 and TRBJ1-2, with D possibly being TRBD1 (5 bases). V was pared by 0 bases and J by 8 bases, with 13 bases between. Germline lookup yields CDR1 MNHEY and CDR2 SVGAGI. The CDR3 has 14 amino acids.